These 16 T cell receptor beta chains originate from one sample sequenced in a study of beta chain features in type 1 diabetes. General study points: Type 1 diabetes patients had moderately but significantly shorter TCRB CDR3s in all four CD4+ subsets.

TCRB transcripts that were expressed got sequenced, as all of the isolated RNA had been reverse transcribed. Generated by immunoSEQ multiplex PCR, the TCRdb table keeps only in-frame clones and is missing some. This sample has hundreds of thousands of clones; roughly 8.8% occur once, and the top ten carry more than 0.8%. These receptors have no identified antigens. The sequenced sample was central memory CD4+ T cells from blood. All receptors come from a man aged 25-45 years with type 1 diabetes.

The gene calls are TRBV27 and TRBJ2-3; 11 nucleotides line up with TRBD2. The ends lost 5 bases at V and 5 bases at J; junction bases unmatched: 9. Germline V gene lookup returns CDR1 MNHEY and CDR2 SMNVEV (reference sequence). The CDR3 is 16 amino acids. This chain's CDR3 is CASSPRLAGKVDTQYF. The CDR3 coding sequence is TGTGCCAGCAGTCCCCGACTAGCGGGGAAGGTAGATACGCAGTATTTT.

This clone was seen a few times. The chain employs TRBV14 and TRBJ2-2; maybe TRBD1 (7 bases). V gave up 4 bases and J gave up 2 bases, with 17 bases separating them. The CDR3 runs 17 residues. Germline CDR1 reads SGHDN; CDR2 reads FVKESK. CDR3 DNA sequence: TGTGCCAGCAGCCGGCCCCGGGGGACAGATAACACCGGGGAGCTGTTTTTT. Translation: CASSRPRGTDNTGELFF.

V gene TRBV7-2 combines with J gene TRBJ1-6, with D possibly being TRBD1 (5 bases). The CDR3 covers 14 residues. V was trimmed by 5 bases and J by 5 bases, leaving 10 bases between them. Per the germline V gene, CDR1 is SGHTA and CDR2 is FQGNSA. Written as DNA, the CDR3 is TGTGCCAGCAGCGCCGACAGAAATAATTCACCCCTCCACTTT. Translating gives CASSADRNNSPLHF.

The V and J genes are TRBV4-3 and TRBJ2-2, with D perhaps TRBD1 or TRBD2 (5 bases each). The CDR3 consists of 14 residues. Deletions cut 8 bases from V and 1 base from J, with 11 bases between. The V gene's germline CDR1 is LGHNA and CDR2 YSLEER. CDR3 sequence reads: CASSRDGNTGELFF. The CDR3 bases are TGCGCCAGCTCCCGGGACGGGAACACCGGGGAGCTGTTTTTT.

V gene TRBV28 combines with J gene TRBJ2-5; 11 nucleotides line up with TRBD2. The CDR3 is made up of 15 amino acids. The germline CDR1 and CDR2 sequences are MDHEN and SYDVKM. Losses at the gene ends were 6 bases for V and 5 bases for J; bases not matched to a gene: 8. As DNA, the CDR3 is TGTGCCAGCAGACTAGCGGGGGACCGCAGGGAGACCCAGTACTTC. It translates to CASRLAGDRRETQYF.

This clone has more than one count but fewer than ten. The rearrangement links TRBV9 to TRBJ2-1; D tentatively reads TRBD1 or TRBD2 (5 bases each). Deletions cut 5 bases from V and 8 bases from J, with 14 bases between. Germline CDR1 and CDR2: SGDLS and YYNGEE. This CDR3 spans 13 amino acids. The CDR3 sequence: CASSAGDLDEQFF. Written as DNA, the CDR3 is TGTGCCAGCAGTGCTGGGGACCTGGATGAGCAGTTCTTC.

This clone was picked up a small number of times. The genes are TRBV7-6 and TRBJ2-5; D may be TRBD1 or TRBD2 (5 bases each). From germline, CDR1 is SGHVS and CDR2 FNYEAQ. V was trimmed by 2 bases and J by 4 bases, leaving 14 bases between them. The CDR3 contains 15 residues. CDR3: CASSLNEGRGETQYF. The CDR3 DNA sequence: TGTGCCAGCAGCTTAAATGAGGGGCGCGGAGAGACCCAGTACTTC.

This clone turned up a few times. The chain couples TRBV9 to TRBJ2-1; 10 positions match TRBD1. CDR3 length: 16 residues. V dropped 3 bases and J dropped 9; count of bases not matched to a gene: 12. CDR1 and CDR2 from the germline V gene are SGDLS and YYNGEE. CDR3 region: CASSAGTGAKVLEQFF. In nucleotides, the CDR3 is TGTGCCAGCAGCGCCGGGACAGGGGCAAAGGTACTTGAGCAGTTCTTC.

The CDR3: CASSLLRSSSYNEQFF. As DNA, the CDR3 is TGTGCCAGCAGTTTACTCCGCTCGAGCTCCTACAATGAGCAGTTCTTC. This chain links TRBV27 with TRBJ2-1; the D is unclear. In germline, CDR1 is MNHEY, CDR2 SMNVEV (reference sequence). CDR3 length equals 16 residues. Between the trimmed V and J ends, which lost 2 bases and 0 bases, there was a span of 11 bases.

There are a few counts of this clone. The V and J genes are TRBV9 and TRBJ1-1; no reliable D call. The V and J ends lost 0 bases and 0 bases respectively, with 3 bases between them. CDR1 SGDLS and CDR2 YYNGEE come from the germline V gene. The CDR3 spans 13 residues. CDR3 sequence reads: CASSVVVNTEAFF. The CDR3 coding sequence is TGTGCCAGCAGCGTAGTAGTGAACACTGAAGCTTTCTTT.

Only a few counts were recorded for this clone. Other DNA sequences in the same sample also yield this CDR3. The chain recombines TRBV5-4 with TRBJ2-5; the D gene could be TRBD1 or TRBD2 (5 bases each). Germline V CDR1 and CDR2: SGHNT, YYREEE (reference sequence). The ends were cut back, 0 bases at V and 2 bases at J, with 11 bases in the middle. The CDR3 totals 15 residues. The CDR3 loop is CASSLAEGRQETQYF. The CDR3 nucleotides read TGTGCCAGCAGCTTGGCCGAGGGGCGACAAGAGACCCAGTACTTC. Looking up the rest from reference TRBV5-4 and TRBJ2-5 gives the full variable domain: ETGVTQSPTHLIKTRGQQVTLRCSSQSGHNTVSWYQQALGQGPQFIFQYYREEENGRGNFPPRFSGLQFPNYSSELNVNALELDDSALYLCASSLAEGRQETQYFGPGTRLLVL.

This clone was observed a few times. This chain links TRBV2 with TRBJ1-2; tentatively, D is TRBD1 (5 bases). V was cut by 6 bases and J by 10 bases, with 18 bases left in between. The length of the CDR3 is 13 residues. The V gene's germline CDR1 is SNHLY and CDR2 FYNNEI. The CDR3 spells CASRKEGVIDYTF. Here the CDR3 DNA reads TGTGCCAGCAGGAAAGAAGGGGTCATAGACTACACCTTC.

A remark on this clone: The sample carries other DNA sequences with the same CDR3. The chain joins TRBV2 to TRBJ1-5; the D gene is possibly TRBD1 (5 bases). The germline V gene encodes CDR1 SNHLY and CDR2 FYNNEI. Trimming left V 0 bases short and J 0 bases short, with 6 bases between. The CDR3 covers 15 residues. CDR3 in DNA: TGTGCCAGCAGTGAAGCAGGGGATAGCAATCAGCCCCAGCATTTT. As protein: CASSEAGDSNQPQHF.

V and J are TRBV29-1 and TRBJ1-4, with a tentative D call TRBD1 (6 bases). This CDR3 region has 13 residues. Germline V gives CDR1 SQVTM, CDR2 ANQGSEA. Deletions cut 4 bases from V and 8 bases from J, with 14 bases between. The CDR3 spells CSVGGGGAEKLFF. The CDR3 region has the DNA TGCAGCGTTGGGGGAGGGGGAGCCGAAAAACTGTTTTTT.

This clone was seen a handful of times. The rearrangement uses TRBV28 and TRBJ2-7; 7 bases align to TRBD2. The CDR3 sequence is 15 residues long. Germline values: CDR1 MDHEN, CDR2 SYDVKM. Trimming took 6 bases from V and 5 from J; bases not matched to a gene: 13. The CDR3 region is CASRVAGRGRDEQYF. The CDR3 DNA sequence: TGTGCCAGCAGGGTGGCGGGGCGAGGGAGGGACGAGCAGTACTTC.

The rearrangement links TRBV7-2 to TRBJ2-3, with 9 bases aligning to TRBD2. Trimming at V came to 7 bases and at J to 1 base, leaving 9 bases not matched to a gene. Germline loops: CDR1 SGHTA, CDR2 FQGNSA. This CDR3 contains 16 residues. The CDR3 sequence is CASTWSSGGRTDTQYF. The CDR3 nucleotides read TGTGCCAGCACCTGGAGTAGCGGGGGCCGCACAGATACGCAGTATTTT.